This T cell receptor (beta chain) was obtained from a study of identifying expanded T cells in peripheral blood. Study results and limitations: Two-week clone count variance significantly increased as total template count grew. Over approximately two and four weeks, about 15 and 19 clones changed, versus 1.2 between replicates.

The CDR3 sequence is 13 residues long. Trimming stripped 6 bases from V and 0 bases from J, with 8 bases between. No infections or other immune events were documented during collection. Repertoires were generated with immunoSEQ multiplex PCR, while TCRdb's copy carries only in-frame clones and drops some. Of about 97,000 clones listed, about 87% are singletons. About this clone: Its antigen remains unidentified.

The TCR comes from a person aged 18 to 75 in good health. Sequenced material: blood. The chain carries TRBV23-1 and TRBJ2-5; perhaps TRBD2 as D (6 bases). TRBV23-1 is an ORF, with its function uncertain. CDR3 DNA sequence: TGCGCCAGCAGGGAGGGGAACCAAGAGACCCAGTACTTC. This gives the protein CASREGNQETQYF.